This TCR beta chain was identified during a study of cytomegalovirus exposure and HLA in healthy donors. The study, taken as a whole, reports: Sequencing had likely introduced a cluster of highly shared sequence variants as an artifact. Association of a missense DCLRE1C variant with TCR beta V- and J-gene trimming was reported in a later analysis. Diagnosis of cytomegalovirus status made by the classifier reportedly showed high specificity and sensitivity.

Worth noting for this clone: The antigen remains undetermined.

The PCR used 60 Vbeta and 13 Jbeta primers. Here immunoSEQ multiplex PCR was the method, and the copy in TCRdb shows in-frame clones only, minus some. Of 150,000 to 200,000 clones in the sample, 60% to 80% are singletons; the top ten hold over 13%. Source material: PBMCs. This sequence originates from a man aged 50 to 60 in good health and CMV-seropositive.

The CDR3: CASSPIRGSYNEQFF. The CDR3 region has the DNA TGCGCCAGCAGCCCGATCCGGGGGTCCTACAATGAGCAGTTCTTC. The chain uses TRBV5-1 and TRBJ2-1; D is perhaps TRBD2 (6 bases). The CDR3 consists of 15 residues. Germline CDR1 is SGHRS and CDR2 is YFSETQ. With 4 bases removed from V and 1 base from J, the gap between germline ends came to 12 bases.